This T cell receptor beta chain is drawn from a study of beta chain features in type 1 diabetes. Study-level findings and limits: The VDJ junctions of type 1 diabetes patients carried fewer insertions and more deletions. Shorter TCRB CDR3s, moderately but significantly so, were found in Type 1 diabetes patients in all four CD4+ subsets.

Germline assignment: CDR1 MDHEN and CDR2 SYDVKM. CDR3 length equals 14 residues. Trimming took 8 bases from V and 0 from J, leaving 11 bases between them. Sequenced material consisted of expressed TCRB transcripts (all of the isolated RNA was reverse transcribed). Generated by immunoSEQ multiplex PCR, the TCRdb table keeps only in-frame clones and is missing some. The sample lists about 700,000 clones, 13% occurring once. To note about this clone: Its specificity is unknown.

Every single donor gave one heparinised blood draw, and these averaged about 100 mL. Sequencing was performed on naive CD4+ T cells from blood. The chain combines TRBV28 with TRBJ1-3; D remains unclear. The source is a man younger than 35 with type 1 diabetes. CDR3 in amino acids: CASRPTSSGNTIYF. CDR3 nucleotide sequence: TGTGCCAGCCGGCCCACGAGCTCTGGAAACACCATATATTTT.